Sequencing of this T cell receptor (beta chain) was carried out in a study of CD8 T cells in ankylosing spondylitis. The CDR3 consists of 15 residues. Trimming removed 1 base from V and 6 bases from J, with 15 bases in between. Germline assignment: CDR1 LGHNA and CDR2 YSLEER. Findings and limits, study-wide: Reportedly, disease-linked clones are significantly enriched in ankylosing spondylitis patients' matched synovial fluid. Earlier studies detected some motif variants in reactive arthritis synovial fluid and blood.

This clonotype was counted at least ten times. The antigen is unknown. Via MiXCR, TCRdb re-called the 5' RACE reads, giving one row per CDR3 protein. Here the sample spans about 230,000 distinct CDR3 sequences, 8.2% being singletons. The clonotype originates from a female donor with ankylosing spondylitis or in good health (not recorded which). Sequenced material: blood, either unsorted or a sorted T cell fraction (not recorded which). The rearrangement joins TRBV4-3 to TRBJ1-2, with D possibly matching TRBD1 (6 bases). The CDR3 sequence is CASSQGSTGMDGYTF. The CDR3 nucleotides are TGCGCCAGCAGCCAAGGGAGCACAGGGATGGATGGCTACACCTTC.